These 6 T cell receptor beta chains came from one sample sequenced in a study of blood T cells in healthy people across ages. With a J-beta primer mix and a sample-barcoded 5' primer, a second PCR ran about 7 to 11 cycles. In TCRdb, the 5' RACE reads were re-called with MiXCR into one record per CDR3 protein. The table includes some 670,000 distinct CDR3 sequences, around 52% detected once. Input material: blood. These receptors all stem from a woman of 80 years or more in good health.

This clonotype has ten or more counts. This sequence joins TRBV9 and TRBJ2-6; 9 bases align to TRBD2. The CDR3 is made up of 21 amino acids. Germline loops: CDR1 SGDLS, CDR2 YYNGEE. Trimming removed 2 bases from V and 0 bases from J; junction bases left unmatched: 15. CDR3 DNA: TGTGCCAGCAGCGTCGATAGGACTAGCGTGATCGCGAGCTCTGGGGCCAACGTCCTGACTTTC. This translates into CASSVDRTSVIASSGANVLTF.

The V gene is TRBV12-3 or TRBV12-4, the J gene TRBJ2-1, with 8 bases matching TRBD1. The V gene end was trimmed by 3 bases and the J gene end by 6 bases; junction bases not matched to a gene: 22. This CDR3 has 20 residues. In DNA, the CDR3 is TGTGCCAGCAGTTTCTCCTCCGCCCCGGACAGGGAGATATTCCCCAATGAGCAGTTCTTC. This gives the protein CASSFSSAPDREIFPNEQFF.

Many counts were recorded for this clonotype. The chain carries TRBV5-1 and TRBJ2-7, with D hard to call. Deletions cut 4 bases from V and 4 bases from J, with 12 bases between. Germline V gives CDR1 SGHRS, CDR2 YFSETQ. The CDR3 has 13 residues. The CDR3 coding sequence is TGCGCCAGCAGCCCGCCGAATCCGTACGAGCAGTACTTC. It yields the protein CASSPPNPYEQYF.

The DNA for the CDR3 is TGCAGTGCTGTTTCGACTAGCGGTTTCTCCGAGCAGTACTTC. Its protein is CSAVSTSGFSEQYF. V usage is TRBV20-1 and J usage is TRBJ2-7; 9 bases line up with TRBD2. Trimming at V came to 5 bases and at J to 6 bases, leaving 11 bases not matched to a gene. The CDR3 consists of 14 residues. Germline V gene sequence: CDR1 DFQATT, CDR2 SNEGSKA (reference sequence).

This clonotype has more than one count but fewer than ten. The chain carries TRBV2 and TRBJ1-4; D remains ambiguous. Trimming shortened V by 6 bases and J by 5 bases, and 7 bases separated the two germline ends. Germline V CDR1 and CDR2: SNHLY, FYNNEI. The CDR3 loop spans 12 amino acids. CDR3 residues: CASRDRNEKLFF. In DNA form, the CDR3 reads TGTGCCAGCAGAGACCGAAATGAAAAACTGTTTTTT. Combining the CDR3 with reference TRBV2 and TRBJ1-4 gives the whole variable domain EPEVTQTPSHQVTQMGQEVILRCVPISNHLYFYWYRQILGQKVEFLVSFYNNEISEKSEIFDDQFSVERPDGSNFTLKIRSTKLEDSAMYFCASRDRNEKLFFGSGTQLSVL.

This clonotype was observed a few times. The chain joins TRBV20-1 to TRBJ2-3, with 8 nucleotides matching TRBD2. Looked up from germline, CDR1 is DFQATT and CDR2 is SNEGSKA (reference sequence). Trimming took 3 bases from V and 0 from J; bases not matched to a gene: 2. CDR3 length equals 14 residues. CDR3 sequence (DNA): TGCAGTGCTAGTAGCGGGGCCAGCACAGATACGCAGTATTTT. This sequence encodes CSASSGASTDTQYF.